This T cell receptor beta chain is drawn from a study of blood T cell repertoires in COVID-19. Whole-study context: Samples of COVID-19 (acute and convalescent) were obtained from the United States, Italy and Spain. The cDNA or gDNA used as material had been derived from T cells, B-cell-depleted T cells, or PBMCs.

Germline V gene sequence: CDR1 MGHRA, CDR2 YSYEKL. The CDR3 is made up of 17 amino acids. V lost 0 bases, J lost 7 bases, and 19 bases lay in between. Authors' data handling: Nucleated cell number was recorded as an estimate derived from reference gene primer amplification. Clones were sequenced by immunoSEQ multiplex PCR, and TCRdb holds only the in-frame ones, with some missing. Clone size and V and J calls were adopted from that table, with D and trimming inferred from the DNA. The sample lists some 190,000 clones; roughly 84% were seen once. Participants were aged about 18 to 89 years from around 24 US areas.

Sequencing was performed on PBMCs or T cells enriched from blood (not recorded which). The sequence came from a woman aged 25 to 39 who had been exposed to COVID-19. The chain couples TRBV4-1 to TRBJ2-4, with D maybe TRBD1 (6 bases). The CDR3 sequence: CASSQDHPGQSSNIQYF. For the CDR3, the DNA is TGCGCCAGCAGCCAAGATCACCCCGGACAGAGCAGTAACATTCAGTACTTC.